The TCR beta chain under discussion was sequenced for a study of vaccination effects on CD4 cells after COVID-19. On the study more broadly: Participants completed two doses of the BNT162b2 or mRNA-1273 vaccine.

Antigen-specific CD4+ T cell clonotypes were called by their expansion after viral peptide-pool culture in ViraFEST. Around day 10 of culture, CD4+ T cells were separated out. Their SARS-CoV-2 infection, verified by PCR, occurred between March and December 2020. Germline loops: CDR1 SGHTA, CDR2 FQGTGA. Losses at the gene ends were 3 bases for V and 2 bases for J; bases not matched to a gene: 13. The CDR3 extends over 18 amino acids. Sequencing was performed with immunoSEQ multiplex PCR; in TCRdb, only in-frame clones are kept and a portion is missing. The sample carries around 25,000 clones, roughly 77% recorded once. Turning to this clone: Its antigen remains unidentified.

The sequence derives from a human donor who had a prior SARS-CoV-2 infection. V gene TRBV7-3 combines with J gene TRBJ2-3; 8 nucleotides line up with TRBD2. The sample in question was CD4+ T cells from PBMCs cultured with HCoV-NL63 spike peptides, obtained before COVID-19 vaccination. CDR3 region: CASSLGDDAGGITDTQYF. CDR3 DNA sequence: TGTGCCAGCAGCTTGGGCGATGATGCGGGGGGAATCACAGATACGCAGTATTTT.